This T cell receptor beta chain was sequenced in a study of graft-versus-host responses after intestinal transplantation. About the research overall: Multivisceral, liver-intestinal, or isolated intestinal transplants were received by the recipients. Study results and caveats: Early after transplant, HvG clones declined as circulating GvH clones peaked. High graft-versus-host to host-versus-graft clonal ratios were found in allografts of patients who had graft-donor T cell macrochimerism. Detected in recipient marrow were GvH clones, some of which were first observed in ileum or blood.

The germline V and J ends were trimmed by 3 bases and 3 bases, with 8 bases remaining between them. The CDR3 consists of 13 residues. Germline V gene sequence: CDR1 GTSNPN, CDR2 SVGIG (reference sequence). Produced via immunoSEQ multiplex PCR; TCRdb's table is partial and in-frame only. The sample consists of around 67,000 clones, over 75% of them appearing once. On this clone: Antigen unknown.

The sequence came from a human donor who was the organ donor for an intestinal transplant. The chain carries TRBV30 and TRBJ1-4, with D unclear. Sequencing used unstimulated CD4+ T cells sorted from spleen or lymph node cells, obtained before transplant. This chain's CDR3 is CAWRAGSNEKLFF. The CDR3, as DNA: TGTGCCTGGAGGGCAGGATCTAATGAAAAACTGTTTTTT.